This T cell receptor (beta chain) appears in the sequencing data of a study of human T cells and chemical hapten exposure. On the study more broadly: There were per-sample TCR yield variations, arising mainly from small pooled library volume differences. Study-level findings and limits: Versus controls, significantly more large CDR3 similarity clusters arose from expanded TCRs.

This clonotype turned up a few times. Its antigen is currently unknown. Described time point: pre-sensitization, week 0. Treatment defined: therapeutic diphenylcyclopropenone sensitization with weekly scalp DPC. It was the library that attached unique molecular identifiers to individual cDNA molecules. TCRdb itself ran the RACE reads through MiXCR, one entry per CDR3 protein. The sample lists approximately 60,000 distinct CDR3 sequences, about 10% seen once, with 4% in the top ten. The V end was cut by 3 bases, the J end by 5 bases, with 8 bases between. The CDR3 contains 13 residues. CDR1 and CDR2 from the germline V gene are SNHLY and FYNNEI.

This chain connects TRBV2 to TRBJ2-4; a possible D gene is TRBD1 (6 bases). The sample consisted of whole blood, taken in connection with sensitization to the hapten diphenylcyclopropenone (DPC). This TCR was recovered from a woman aged 40 to 55 with alopecia areata. Some clones in this sample may be carry-over from other donors' samples. This CDR3 reads CASSEGHQNIQYF. CDR3 bases: TGTGCCAGCAGTGAGGGACATCAAAACATTCAGTACTTC. Looking up the rest from reference TRBV2 and TRBJ2-4 gives the full variable domain: EPEVTQTPSHQVTQMGQEVILRCVPISNHLYFYWYRQILGQKVEFLVSFYNNEISEKSEIFDDQFSVERPDGSNFTLKIRSTKLEDSAMYFCASSEGHQNIQYFGAGTRLSVL.